Listed here is a single TCR beta chain. These data belong to a study of blood T cell repertoires in COVID-19. Overall study context: Spain, Italy and the United States supplied samples that represented acute and convalescent COVID-19.

Assay used: immunoSEQ multiplex PCR; TCRdb lists only in-frame clones, some missing. This sample has about 40,000 clones; around 87% occur once, and the top ten carry roughly 21%. The CDR3 runs 14 residues. Trimming cost V 3 bases and J 6 bases, with 13 bases left between them. Germline loops: CDR1 SGDLS, CDR2 YYNGEE. Specimen: peripheral blood. The TCR comes from a man in his sixties with acute or convalescent COVID-19. The gene calls are TRBV9 and TRBJ2-1; D uncertain. The DNA of the CDR3 is TGTGCCAGCAGCGCCAGAGGAGCTAGCAATGAGCAGTTCTTC. Translating gives CASSARGASNEQFF.